Each of the 9 T cell receptor beta chains below was sequenced from the same sample in a study of response to subunit inactivated influenza vaccine (dated by TCRdb to the late 2010s). Libraries were made using RT-PCR. Data came from an Illumina HiSeq 2500. TCRdb cleaned the public reads at Q25 with fastp, built clones with MiXCR and kept in-frame beta chains. Entries that share a CDR3 protein sequence are merged under the most common genes and DNA. The sample table records about 500,000 distinct CDR3 sequences; more than 15% of these occur just once. The ten largest account for 2.5% to 3.5% of the sample. The specimen was CD4+ T cells sorted from PBMCs, collected around 25 months after vaccination. The receptors originated from a man aged 50 to 69 who received an inactivated influenza vaccine. Donor details come from another sample of the same person, matched by shared clones.

The chain links TRBV7-8 to TRBJ2-7, with 12 bases identical to TRBD2. Germline V lookup: CDR1 SGHVS, CDR2 FQNEAQ. With 1 base clipped from V and 0 bases from J, the junction kept 7 bases outside the gene matches. The CDR3 loop spans 18 amino acids. CDR3 sequence (DNA): TGTGCCAGCAGCTTAGGTTTCGGGACTAGCGGGTCCTCCTACGAGCAGTACTTC. Protein sequence: CASSLGFGTSGSSYEQYF.

The chain has TRBV4-1 and TRBJ2-5, with unresolved D. Germline V CDR1 and CDR2: MGHRA, YSYEKL. With 5 bases removed from V and 3 bases from J, the gap between germline ends came to 10 bases. The CDR3 is 13 amino acids. The CDR3: CASSIRPEETQYF. The DNA for the CDR3 is TGCGCCAGCAGCATTCGACCAGAAGAGACCCAGTACTTC.

The table lists this clonotype with a few counts. CDR3 region: CASRRSSGSSYNEQFF. In DNA form, the CDR3 reads TGCGCCAGCAGACGTTCTAGCGGAAGCTCCTACAATGAGCAGTTCTTC. The rearrangement links TRBV5-1 to TRBJ2-1; 7 bases agree with TRBD2. This CDR3 contains 16 residues. The germline V gene has CDR1 SGHRS and CDR2 YFSETQ. After removal of 5 bases from V and 0 bases from J, the junction contained 8 bases not matched to a gene.

V and J are TRBV6-1 and TRBJ2-3; the D is unclear. This CDR3 is 12 amino acids long. Per germline, CDR1 MNHNS and CDR2 SASEGT. V lost 0 bases, J lost 6 bases, and 4 bases lay in between. This CDR3 reads CASSEARDTQYF. CDR3 sequence (DNA): TGTGCCAGCAGTGAAGCACGCGATACGCAGTATTTT.

This clonotype was counted at least ten times. The chain combines TRBV15 with TRBJ2-7; TRBD2 agrees at 8 bases. The CDR3 runs to 17 residues. The ends lost 0 bases at V and 6 bases at J; junction bases unmatched: 13. Looked up from germline, CDR1 is LNHNV and CDR2 is YYDKDF (reference sequence). The CDR3 sequence is CATSRDRRREAPREQYF. CDR3 DNA: TGTGCCACCAGCAGAGATAGGAGGCGGGAGGCCCCTCGCGAGCAGTACTTC.

V usage is TRBV28 and J usage is TRBJ1-1; no reliable D call. Germline lookup yields CDR1 MDHEN and CDR2 SYDVKM. The CDR3 has 12 amino acids. V shed 7 bases and J shed 1 base, with 7 bases lying between them. CDR3 sequence: CASIDTNTEAFF. The CDR3 DNA sequence: TGTGCCAGCATAGATACGAACACTGAAGCTTTCTTT.

With regard to this clonotype: The junction departs from germline at one end; a sequencing error may be responsible. The rearrangement joins TRBV15 to TRBJ2-3; 9 bases match TRBD2. Germline V gene sequence: CDR1 LNHNV, CDR2 YYDKDF (reference sequence). CDR3 length: 15 amino acids. The DNA of the CDR3 is TGTGCCACCAGCAGAGGTGGGACTAGCACAGATATGCAGTATTTT. It codes for CATSRGGTSTDMQYF.

The rearrangement uses TRBV7-2 and TRBJ1-1; no clear D. V lost 7 bases and J lost 0, with 12 bases in between. This CDR3 region has 14 residues. Germline V gene sequence: CDR1 SGHTA, CDR2 FQGNSA. DNA of the CDR3: TGTGCCAGCACCGAACCCGGAATGAACACTGAAGCTTTCTTT. Translating gives CASTEPGMNTEAFF.

This clonotype was detected only a few times. This chain connects TRBV12-3 or TRBV12-4 to TRBJ2-1; TRBD2 matches 8 bases. V dropped 5 bases and J dropped 9; count of bases not matched to a gene: 12. The length of the CDR3 is 15 residues. Here the CDR3 reads CASSALAGSSVEQFF. DNA of the CDR3: TGTGCCAGCAGTGCCCTAGCGGGTAGCTCAGTTGAGCAGTTCTTC.